A selection of T cell receptor beta chains follows, all from one sample in a study of blood T cell repertoires in COVID-19. The table came from immunoSEQ multiplex PCR; TCRdb's copy has only in-frame clones and leaves some out. The top ten hold 7.9% of the sample, which has 120,000 or so clones, 77% seen once. The sample taken for sequencing was peripheral blood. These receptors all stem from a human donor in a cohort sampled during active COVID-19. Each CDR3 is given with its conserved first and last residue. D genes are given only for firm matches. Size tells how often a clone was seen (once, few, many) or the class of an expanded clone, and some rows leave it out.

cdr3_nt: TGTGCCAGCAGTTTATCAGCGAACACTGAAGCTTTCTTT; cdr3_aa: CASSLSANTEAFF; j_call: TRBJ1-1; clone_size: NA; d_call: NA; v_call: TRBV27
cdr3_nt: TGTGCCAGCAGCCGGAAACTAGCGGGAGCCTACGAGCAGTACTTC; cdr3_aa: CASSRKLAGAYEQYF; j_call: TRBJ2-7; clone_size: NA; d_call: TRBD2; v_call: TRBV3-1/TRBV3-2
cdr3_nt: TGTGCCAGCAGCCAAGGGGGACTAGCGGTGAATGAGCAGTTCTTC; cdr3_aa: CASSQGGLAVNEQFF; j_call: TRBJ2-1; clone_size: NA; d_call: TRBD2; v_call: TRBV3-1/TRBV3-2
cdr3_nt: TGTGCCAGCAGCCTGGGGCCGGGGAGGAGCGCTGAAGCTTTCTTT; cdr3_aa: CASSLGPGRSAEAFF; j_call: TRBJ1-1; clone_size: once; d_call: NA; v_call: TRBV14
cdr3_nt: TGTGCCAGCAGCCCGGGACAGGGGGGCACCTACGAGCAGTACTTC; cdr3_aa: CASSPGQGGTYEQYF; j_call: TRBJ2-7; clone_size: once; d_call: TRBD1; v_call: TRBV3-1/TRBV3-2
cdr3_nt: TGCGCCAGCAGTGAGTCGAAGCACGAGCAGTACTTC; cdr3_aa: CASSESKHEQYF; j_call: TRBJ2-7; clone_size: NA; d_call: NA; v_call: TRBV10-2
cdr3_nt: TGTGCCAGCAGTTCCGGGACAGGGGAGCGGGGCTACACCTTC; cdr3_aa: CASSSGTGERGYTF; j_call: TRBJ1-2; clone_size: NA; d_call: TRBD1; v_call: TRBV6-5
cdr3_nt: TGTGCCAGCAGCCTGGAGGCCTACGAGCAGTACTTC; cdr3_aa: CASSLEAYEQYF; j_call: TRBJ2-7; clone_size: NA; d_call: NA; v_call: TRBV7-9
cdr3_nt: TGTGCCAGCAGTCGCGGACAGGCGGGCACTGAAGCTTTCTTT; cdr3_aa: CASSRGQAGTEAFF; j_call: TRBJ1-1; clone_size: NA; d_call: TRBD1; v_call: TRBV6-5
cdr3_nt: TGTGCCAGCAGTTTAAAGACAGGGGGCGCAGGACCCTACGAGCAGTACTTC; cdr3_aa: CASSLKTGGAGPYEQYF; j_call: TRBJ2-7; clone_size: NA; d_call: TRBD1; v_call: TRBV27
cdr3_nt: TGTGCCAGCAGCTTAGCCCTTTCGGGGGACTCCTACGAGCAGTACTTC; cdr3_aa: CASSLALSGDSYEQYF; j_call: TRBJ2-7; clone_size: NA; d_call: NA; v_call: TRBV11-3
cdr3_nt: TGTGCCAGCAGCTCCGACACCTTGAACACTGAAGCTTTCTTT; cdr3_aa: CASSSDTLNTEAFF; j_call: TRBJ1-1; clone_size: NA; d_call: NA; v_call: TRBV13
cdr3_nt: TGCGCCAGCAGCCAAGATGGGGGGACCTACGAGCAGTACTTC; cdr3_aa: CASSQDGGTYEQYF; j_call: TRBJ2-7; clone_size: NA; d_call: NA; v_call: TRBV4-1
cdr3_nt: TGTGCCAGCAATACCGACAGGGGGTATGGCTACACCTTC; cdr3_aa: CASNTDRGYGYTF; j_call: TRBJ1-2; clone_size: NA; d_call: TRBD1; v_call: TRBV2
cdr3_nt: TGTGCCAGCAGTTTATTGGGGGCTGGATCACCCCTCCACTTT; cdr3_aa: CASSLLGAGSPLHF; j_call: TRBJ1-6; clone_size: few; d_call: NA; v_call: TRBV27
cdr3_nt: TGCGCCAGCAGCTTTCTAGGGGGATCTGAGCAGTTCTTC; cdr3_aa: CASSFLGGSEQFF; j_call: TRBJ2-1; clone_size: NA; d_call: NA; v_call: TRBV5-1
cdr3_nt: TGCGCCAGCAGCCAAGAGGGACAGGGGGCGGATGGCTACACCTTC; cdr3_aa: CASSQEGQGADGYTF; j_call: TRBJ1-2; clone_size: NA; d_call: TRBD1; v_call: TRBV4-1
cdr3_nt: TGTGCCAGCAGTTCTAATAGGGCGGGAGACGCCGGGGAGCTGTTTTTT; cdr3_aa: CASSSNRAGDAGELFF; j_call: TRBJ2-2; clone_size: NA; d_call: TRBD2; v_call: TRBV27
cdr3_nt: TGTGCCAGCACCGCCGGGACAGGGACCTACGAGCAGTACTTC; cdr3_aa: CASTAGTGTYEQYF; j_call: TRBJ2-7; clone_size: once; d_call: TRBD1; v_call: TRBV2
cdr3_nt: TGTGCCAGCAGCTCCGGACAGGGGGACGGAAACACCATATATTTT; cdr3_aa: CASSSGQGDGNTIYF; j_call: TRBJ1-3; clone_size: few; d_call: TRBD1; v_call: TRBV7-6
cdr3_nt: TGTGCCAGCAGTGCAAATCTAGGTACACAGGGTGAAGCTTTCTTT; cdr3_aa: CASSANLGTQGEAFF; j_call: TRBJ1-1; clone_size: once; d_call: NA; v_call: TRBV2
cdr3_nt: TGTGCCAGCAGCTTAGACCGGTGGGGACAGGGACCCGGGGAGCTGTTTTTT; cdr3_aa: CASSLDRWGQGPGELFF; j_call: TRBJ2-2; clone_size: NA; d_call: TRBD1; v_call: TRBV11-3
cdr3_nt: TGTGCCAGCTCTGAGGGCTCGAACTATGGCTACACCTTC; cdr3_aa: CASSEGSNYGYTF; j_call: TRBJ1-2; clone_size: NA; d_call: NA; v_call: TRBV2
cdr3_nt: TGTGCCAGCAGCCAAGACGCTCAGGCGCTTGGCTTAAGTTACGAGCAGTACTTC; cdr3_aa: CASSQDAQALGLSYEQYF; j_call: TRBJ2-7; clone_size: NA; d_call: NA; v_call: TRBV4-2
cdr3_nt: TGTGCCAGCTCACTACGGAGGAACACTGAAGCTTTCTTT; cdr3_aa: CASSLRRNTEAFF; j_call: TRBJ1-1; clone_size: NA; d_call: NA; v_call: TRBV11-3
cdr3_nt: TGTGCCAGCAGAGGACAGGGGTTTTTCGGTAATCAGCCCCAGCATTTT; cdr3_aa: CASRGQGFFGNQPQHF; j_call: TRBJ1-5; clone_size: NA; d_call: TRBD1; v_call: TRBV2
cdr3_nt: TGTGCCAGCAGCCAGGAACAGGGAGTCACCTTC; cdr3_aa: CASSQEQGVTF; j_call: TRBJ1-2; clone_size: NA; d_call: NA; v_call: TRBV4-2
cdr3_nt: TGTGCCAGCAGCAAAGCGCGCTACGAGCAGTACTTC; cdr3_aa: CASSKARYEQYF; j_call: TRBJ2-7; clone_size: NA; d_call: NA; v_call: TRBV11-3
cdr3_nt: TGTGCCAGTAGTGCCGACAGCTACGAGCAGTACTTC; cdr3_aa: CASSADSYEQYF; j_call: TRBJ2-7; clone_size: NA; d_call: NA; v_call: TRBV19
cdr3_nt: TGTGCCAGCAGACCGGACAGGGTCGGTGGAAACACCATATATTTT; cdr3_aa: CASRPDRVGGNTIYF; j_call: TRBJ1-3; clone_size: NA; d_call: TRBD1; v_call: TRBV6-5